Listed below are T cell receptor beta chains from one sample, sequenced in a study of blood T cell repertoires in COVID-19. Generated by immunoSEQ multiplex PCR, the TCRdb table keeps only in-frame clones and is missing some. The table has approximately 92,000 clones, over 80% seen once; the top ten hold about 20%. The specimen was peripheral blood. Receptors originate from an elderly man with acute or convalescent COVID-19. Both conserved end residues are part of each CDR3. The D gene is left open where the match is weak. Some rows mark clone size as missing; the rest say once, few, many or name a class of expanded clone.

CDR3: CASSMGLAGPSYEQYF
DNA: TGTGCCAGTAGTATGGGACTAGCGGGTCCCTCCTACGAGCAGTACTTC
V: TRBV19
size: .
D: TRBD2
J: TRBJ2-7

CDR3: CASSLGQVQTQYF
DNA: TGTGCCAGCAGCTTGGGACAGGTTCAGACCCAGTACTTC
V: TRBV7-7
size: .
D: TRBD1
J: TRBJ2-5

CDR3: CASSFSRDRGYGYTF
DNA: TGTGCCAGCAGCTTTTCCCGGGACAGGGGCTATGGCTACACCTTC
V: TRBV7-2
size: .
D: TRBD1
J: TRBJ1-2

CDR3: CASSRWVTSGRASETQYF
DNA: TGTGCCAGCAGCCGCTGGGTGACTAGCGGGAGGGCCTCGGAGACCCAGTACTTC
V: TRBV3-1/TRBV3-2
size: .
D: TRBD2
J: TRBJ2-5

CDR3: CARRAGVSSYEQYF
DNA: TGTGCCAGAAGAGCCGGGGTCAGCTCCTACGAGCAGTACTTC
V: TRBV5-3
size: .
D: .
J: TRBJ2-7

CDR3: CASSQSGGAETQYF
DNA: TGTGCCAGCAGCCAGAGCGGGGGGGCTGAGACCCAGTACTTC
V: TRBV7-2
size: .
D: TRBD2
J: TRBJ2-5

CDR3: CATSRHGTGLVNNEQFF
DNA: TGTGCCACCAGCCGGCACGGGACAGGGTTAGTCAACAATGAGCAGTTCTTC
V: TRBV15
size: .
D: TRBD1
J: TRBJ2-1

CDR3: CASSSERGGDTEAFF
DNA: TGTGCCAGCAGTTCCGAAAGGGGGGGGGACACTGAAGCTTTCTTT
V: TRBV6-2/TRBV6-3
size: .
D: .
J: TRBJ1-1

CDR3: CAWIQGRSYNEQFF
DNA: TGTGCCTGGATTCAGGGTCGCTCCTACAATGAGCAGTTCTTC
V: TRBV30
size: once
D: .
J: TRBJ2-1

CDR3: CASSLSASGLGAIQYF
DNA: TGTGCCAGCTCACTGTCGGCCAGCGGGTTAGGGGCCATTCAGTACTTC
V: TRBV18
size: .
D: .
J: TRBJ2-4

CDR3: CASSPGQGNRDTQYF
DNA: TGTGCCAGCAGCCCGGGACAGGGTAATAGAGATACGCAGTATTTT
V: TRBV14
size: once
D: TRBD1
J: TRBJ2-3

CDR3: CAWSVLGRAEKLFF
DNA: TGTGCCTGGAGTGTACTCGGGAGAGCAGAAAAACTGTTTTTT
V: TRBV30
size: .
D: .
J: TRBJ1-4

CDR3: CASTGGLVNTEAFF
DNA: TGTGCCAGCACAGGGGGCTTGGTGAACACTGAAGCTTTCTTT
V: TRBV5-6
size: .
D: TRBD1
J: TRBJ1-1

CDR3: CASSLSAGLLGEQYF
DNA: TGTGCCAGCAGTCTCTCGGCGGGGTTATTGGGCGAGCAGTACTTC
V: TRBV28
size: .
D: .
J: TRBJ2-7

CDR3: CASSQDPAGGPRGYNEQFF
DNA: TGTGCCAGCAGCCAAGACCCAGCGGGAGGGCCAAGGGGCTACAATGAGCAGTTCTTC
V: TRBV14
size: .
D: TRBD2
J: TRBJ2-1

CDR3: CSASPLGLVGTGELFF
DNA: TGCAGTGCTAGTCCACTCGGACTAGTCGGGACCGGGGAGCTGTTTTTT
V: TRBV20-1
size: .
D: TRBD2
J: TRBJ2-2

CDR3: CASRVLAGGPSSSYNEQFF
DNA: TGTGCCAGCAGAGTACTAGCGGGAGGGCCCTCGAGCTCCTACAATGAGCAGTTCTTC
V: TRBV28
size: .
D: TRBD2
J: TRBJ2-1

CDR3: CASSLNTNTGELFF
DNA: TGTGCCAGCTCACTTAATACGAACACCGGGGAGCTGTTTTTT
V: TRBV18
size: .
D: .
J: TRBJ2-2

CDR3: CAIKTGLTDTQYF
DNA: TGTGCCATCAAGACTGGACTCACAGATACGCAGTATTTT
V: TRBV28
size: .
D: .
J: TRBJ2-3

CDR3: CASSLDSGSSYNEQFF
DNA: TGTGCCAGCAGCTTAGATTCGGGTAGCTCCTACAATGAGCAGTTCTTC
V: TRBV7-2
size: once
D: .
J: TRBJ2-1

CDR3: CASSYPGGGTDTQYF
DNA: TGTGCCAGCAGTTACCCAGGGGGCGGCACAGATACGCAGTATTTT
V: TRBV6-6
size: .
D: TRBD1
J: TRBJ2-3